One sample yielded the 3 T cell receptor beta chains listed below, sequenced in a study of regulatory T cells in long-lasting Graves disease. HTBI primers from iRepertoire and Arm-PCR of CDR3 regions yielded the TCR beta libraries. TCRdb analysed the multiplex PCR reads with MiXCR anew, one entry per CDR3 protein. The top ten hold less than 25% of the sample, which has 300,000 to 500,000 distinct CDR3 sequences, about 20% seen once. The time point denotes: persistent/refractory GD, antithyroid drugs over 5 years with positive TRAb. PBMC-derived RNA was used for the TCR library. The sample in question was peripheral blood mononuclear cells (PBMCs), obtained when the disease was refractory, from a patient treated with antithyroid drugs. All receptors derive from a female donor with Graves disease.

This clonotype has at least ten counts. The chain is built from TRBV29-1 and TRBJ1-2; 9 nucleotides align to TRBD1. Trimming cost V 6 bases and J 7 bases; bases outside gene matches: 3. Germline-derived CDR1 and CDR2 are SQVTM and ANQGSEA. This CDR3 has 11 residues. CDR3 sequence: CSVGQGGGYTF. CDR3 sequence (DNA): TGCAGCGTGGGACAGGGAGGTGGCTACACCTTC.

Remarks on this clonotype: This may come from a read error, since a much larger clone is one base off. V usage is TRBV12-3 or TRBV12-4 and J usage is TRBJ2-2, with D tentatively TRBD2 (6 bases). The CDR3 covers 15 residues. Written as DNA, the CDR3 is TGTGCCAGCAGTTTTTTCAGCATCGGAGCCGGGGGGCTGTTTTTT. This codes for CASSFFSIGAGGLFF.

This clonotype was recorded many times. The CDR3 bases are TGTGCCAGCACCACGGACGGACAGAGGGCGGTTGAAGCTTTCTTT. Translated: CASTTDGQRAVEAFF. The chain is built from TRBV2 and TRBJ1-1, with a possible D match to TRBD1 (6 bases). CDR1 is SNHLY, CDR2 FYNNEI, per germline. The CDR3 consists of 15 residues. V lost 7 bases, J lost 7 bases, and 22 bases lay in between.